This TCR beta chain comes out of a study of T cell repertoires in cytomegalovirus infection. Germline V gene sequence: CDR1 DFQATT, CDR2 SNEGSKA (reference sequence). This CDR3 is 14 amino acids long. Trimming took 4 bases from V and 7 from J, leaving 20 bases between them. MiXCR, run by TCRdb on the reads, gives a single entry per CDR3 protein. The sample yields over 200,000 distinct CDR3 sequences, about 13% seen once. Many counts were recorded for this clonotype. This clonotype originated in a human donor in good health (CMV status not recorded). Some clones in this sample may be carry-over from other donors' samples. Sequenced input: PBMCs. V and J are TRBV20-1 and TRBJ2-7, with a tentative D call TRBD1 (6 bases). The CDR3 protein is CSATRGLAPEEQYF. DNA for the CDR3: TGCAGTGCTACGAGGGGGTTAGCTCCTGAAGAGCAGTACTTC.